Listed below are T cell receptor beta chains from one sample, sequenced in a study of T cells in Graves' hyperthyroidism and ophthalmopathy. MiXCR, run by TCRdb on the multiplex PCR reads, gives a single entry per CDR3 protein. The sample holds approximately 400,000 distinct CDR3 sequences, roughly 15% seen once. The sample consisted of blood. These receptors all stem from a woman aged 25 to 45 with Graves' ophthalmopathy. The CDR3 runs from the conserved cysteine through the conserved F or W. Fields, in order: CDR3 protein, CDR3 DNA, J gene, D gene, V gene, clone size. The D gene is left open where the match is weak. Size values are once, few and many counts, or a class for expanded clones, and some rows have none.

cdr3_aa: CSASDTMDRVNNQPQHF; cdr3_nt: TGCAGTGCTAGCGATACCATGGACAGGGTAAACAATCAGCCCCAGCATTTT; j_call: TRBJ1-5; d_call: TRBD1; v_call: TRBV20-1; clone_size: -
cdr3_aa: CASSKPGPSNTGELFF; cdr3_nt: TGTGCCAGCAGTAAACCGGGGCCCTCGAACACCGGGGAGCTGTTTTTT; j_call: TRBJ2-2; d_call: -; v_call: TRBV9; clone_size: -
cdr3_aa: CSARDRAGNYGYTF; cdr3_nt: TGCAGTGCTAGAGACCGGGCCGGAAACTATGGCTACACCTTC; j_call: TRBJ1-2; d_call: -; v_call: TRBV20-1; clone_size: -
cdr3_aa: CASSVAGQGEAFF; cdr3_nt: TGTGCCAGCAGCGTAGCTGGACAGGGAGAAGCTTTCTTT; j_call: TRBJ1-1; d_call: TRBD1; v_call: TRBV9; clone_size: many
cdr3_aa: CASSPGYTGGETQYF; cdr3_nt: TGTGCCAGCAGTCCAGGATATACCGGGGGCGAGACCCAGTACTTC; j_call: TRBJ2-5; d_call: -; v_call: TRBV27; clone_size: many
cdr3_aa: CASSSGLIESSYNSPLHF; cdr3_nt: TGTGCCAGCAGCTCGGGACTAATCGAGAGCTCCTATAATTCACCCCTCCACTTT; j_call: TRBJ1-6; d_call: -; v_call: TRBV7-9; clone_size: many
cdr3_aa: CASSQVLGSPNYGYTF; cdr3_nt: TGTGCCAGCTCACAGGTGTTAGGGTCCCCTAACTATGGCTACACCTTC; j_call: TRBJ1-2; d_call: -; v_call: TRBV9; clone_size: -
cdr3_aa: CASRTPLGRNTEAFF; cdr3_nt: TGTGCCAGCAGAACCCCCTTAGGGAGGAACACTGAAGCTTTCTTT; j_call: TRBJ1-1; d_call: -; v_call: TRBV27; clone_size: many
cdr3_aa: CSALTGTKETQYF; cdr3_nt: TGCAGTGCTCTCACCGGGACAAAAGAGACCCAGTACTTC; j_call: TRBJ2-5; d_call: -; v_call: TRBV20-1; clone_size: -
cdr3_aa: CAWSPAWESRQYF; cdr3_nt: TGTGCCTGGAGTCCAGCTTGGGAGTCAAGGCAGTACTTC; j_call: TRBJ2-7; d_call: -; v_call: TRBV30; clone_size: many
cdr3_aa: CASSRQGRTYNEQFF; cdr3_nt: TGTGCCAGCAGCCGACAGGGTAGGACCTACAATGAGCAGTTCTTC; j_call: TRBJ2-1; d_call: TRBD1; v_call: TRBV7-9; clone_size: many
cdr3_aa: CAWSVLDTASEQYF; cdr3_nt: TGTGCCTGGAGTGTACTCGACACAGCGTCCGAGCAGTACTTC; j_call: TRBJ2-7; d_call: -; v_call: TRBV30; clone_size: few
cdr3_aa: CASRRTSGVNYNEQFF; cdr3_nt: TGTGCCAGCAGAAGGACTAGCGGGGTCAATTACAATGAGCAGTTCTTC; j_call: TRBJ2-1; d_call: TRBD2; v_call: TRBV27; clone_size: many
cdr3_aa: CASSEALGGGTQPQHF; cdr3_nt: TGTGCCAGCAGTGAAGCGTTGGGGGGGGGCACTCAGCCCCAGCATTTT; j_call: TRBJ1-5; d_call: -; v_call: TRBV6-1; clone_size: many
cdr3_aa: CASSPNPRTSGGATDTQYF; cdr3_nt: TGTGCCAGCAGCCCCAACCCGAGGACTAGCGGGGGGGCCACAGATACGCAGTATTTT; j_call: TRBJ2-3; d_call: TRBD2; v_call: TRBV28; clone_size: many
cdr3_aa: CASSLALGGANTEAFF; cdr3_nt: TGTGCCAGCAGCTTAGCACTCGGGGGGGCCAACACTGAAGCTTTCTTT; j_call: TRBJ1-1; d_call: -; v_call: TRBV7-2; clone_size: many
cdr3_aa: CASSFQRGSGYEQYF; cdr3_nt: TGTGCCAGCAGCTTCCAACGGGGGTCCGGCTACGAGCAGTACTTC; j_call: TRBJ2-7; d_call: -; v_call: TRBV7-2; clone_size: many
cdr3_aa: CASSEFRGETQYF; cdr3_nt: TGTGCCAGCAGTGAATTTAGGGGAGAGACCCAGTACTTC; j_call: TRBJ2-5; d_call: -; v_call: TRBV25-1; clone_size: -
cdr3_aa: CAISEIDRNPYEQYF; cdr3_nt: TGTGCCATCAGTGAGATCGACAGGAACCCCTACGAGCAGTACTTC; j_call: TRBJ2-7; d_call: -; v_call: TRBV10-3; clone_size: -
cdr3_aa: CASSQHPLTRWPAFF; cdr3_nt: TGTGCCAGCAGTCAACACCCCCTGACCCGATGGCCGGCTTTCTTT; j_call: TRBJ1-1; d_call: -; v_call: TRBV27; clone_size: many
cdr3_aa: CSAGVQGAGGELFF; cdr3_nt: TGCAGCGCAGGCGTGCAGGGGGCCGGCGGGGAGCTGTTTTTT; j_call: TRBJ2-2; d_call: TRBD1; v_call: TRBV29-1; clone_size: few
cdr3_aa: CASSLRTVNNEQFF; cdr3_nt: TGCGCCAGCAGCTTGCGGACAGTCAACAATGAGCAGTTCTTC; j_call: TRBJ2-1; d_call: -; v_call: TRBV5-1; clone_size: many
cdr3_aa: CSVLDSGGKETQYF; cdr3_nt: TGCAGCGTTTTAGACAGCGGCGGGAAAGAGACCCAGTACTTC; j_call: TRBJ2-5; d_call: -; v_call: TRBV29-1; clone_size: many
cdr3_aa: CASGLGTSREQFF; cdr3_nt: TGTGCTAGTGGTTTGGGGACTAGCCGTGAGCAGTTCTTC; j_call: TRBJ2-1; d_call: TRBD2; v_call: TRBV12-5; clone_size: medium-sized
cdr3_aa: CSARGPLRVNEQFF; cdr3_nt: TGCAGTGCTAGGGGACCCCTGAGGGTCAATGAGCAGTTCTTC; j_call: TRBJ2-1; d_call: -; v_call: TRBV20-1; clone_size: few
cdr3_aa: CSVVYRLNTEAFF; cdr3_nt: TGCAGCGTTGTTTACAGGCTGAACACTGAAGCTTTCTTT; j_call: TRBJ1-1; d_call: -; v_call: TRBV29-1; clone_size: many
cdr3_aa: CASSPTTGPTYNYGYTF; cdr3_nt: TGTGCCAGCAGCCCGACGACAGGGCCTACTTATAACTATGGCTACACCTTC; j_call: TRBJ1-2; d_call: TRBD1; v_call: TRBV7-2; clone_size: many
cdr3_aa: CSARDERGGASYEQYF; cdr3_nt: TGCAGTGCTAGAGACGAAAGAGGGGGAGCCTCCTACGAGCAGTACTTC; j_call: TRBJ2-7; d_call: -; v_call: TRBV20-1; clone_size: -
cdr3_aa: CASSLAGAGPYSGNTIYF; cdr3_nt: TGTGCCAGCAGCTTAGCCGGCGCGGGGCCCTACTCTGGAAACACCATATATTTT; j_call: TRBJ1-3; d_call: -; v_call: TRBV7-9; clone_size: few
cdr3_aa: CASSPDSPGTKQFF; cdr3_nt: TGTGCCAGCAGTCCAGACTCACCGGGCACAAAGCAGTTCTTC; j_call: TRBJ2-1; d_call: -; v_call: TRBV27; clone_size: once
cdr3_aa: CASSNRDRALYYEQYF; cdr3_nt: TGTGCCAGCAGCAACCGGGACAGGGCTTTGTACTACGAGCAGTACTTC; j_call: TRBJ2-7; d_call: TRBD1; v_call: TRBV9; clone_size: many
cdr3_aa: CSAFKSGGARDEQFF; cdr3_nt: TGCAGTGCGTTCAAAAGCGGGGGGGCCCGGGATGAGCAGTTCTTC; j_call: TRBJ2-1; d_call: TRBD2; v_call: TRBV20-1; clone_size: -
cdr3_aa: CAWSVRVGETQYF; cdr3_nt: TGTGCCTGGAGTGTACGTGTTGGGGAGACCCAGTACTTC; j_call: TRBJ2-5; d_call: -; v_call: TRBV30; clone_size: many
cdr3_aa: CASSLYAGSIPRQETQYF; cdr3_nt: TGTGCCAGCAGTTTATATGCGGGGTCAATACCCAGACAAGAGACCCAGTACTTC; j_call: TRBJ2-5; d_call: -; v_call: TRBV12-3/TRBV12-4; clone_size: many
cdr3_aa: CASSFTSGGARGTQYF; cdr3_nt: TGTGCCAGCAGCTTTACTAGCGGGGGCGCCCGTGGTACGCAGTATTTT; j_call: TRBJ2-3; d_call: TRBD2; v_call: TRBV9; clone_size: few
cdr3_aa: CASSRGGGRGLGNEQFF; cdr3_nt: TGTGCCAGCAGCCGAGGAGGGGGGCGTGGTTTAGGCAATGAGCAGTTCTTC; j_call: TRBJ2-1; d_call: -; v_call: TRBV7-9; clone_size: many
cdr3_aa: CASSLASGGAFGGELFF; cdr3_nt: TGTGCCAGCAGTTTAGCCAGCGGGGGGGCCTTCGGCGGGGAGCTGTTTTTT; j_call: TRBJ2-2; d_call: TRBD2; v_call: TRBV28; clone_size: many
cdr3_aa: CASSVTGDSPLHF; cdr3_nt: TGTGCCAGCAGCGTTACAGGGGATTCACCCCTCCACTTT; j_call: TRBJ1-6; d_call: TRBD1; v_call: TRBV5-4; clone_size: few
cdr3_aa: CASKPPQGVTGELFF; cdr3_nt: TGTGCCAGTAAACCCCCACAGGGAGTGACCGGGGAGCTGTTTTTT; j_call: TRBJ2-2; d_call: -; v_call: TRBV19; clone_size: -
cdr3_aa: CASSSTIPVSETQYF; cdr3_nt: TGTGCCAGCAGCTCAACGATACCCGTTTCAGAGACCCAGTACTTC; j_call: TRBJ2-5; d_call: -; v_call: TRBV11-2; clone_size: many
cdr3_aa: CSARSGDETQYF; cdr3_nt: TGCAGTGCTAGATCTGGGGACGAGACCCAGTACTTC; j_call: TRBJ2-5; d_call: -; v_call: TRBV20-1; clone_size: many
cdr3_aa: CASTEGTFSYNEQFF; cdr3_nt: TGTGCCAGCACTGAAGGGACATTCTCCTACAATGAGCAGTTCTTC; j_call: TRBJ2-1; d_call: -; v_call: TRBV2; clone_size: many
cdr3_aa: CASSIRALSADTQYF; cdr3_nt: TGTGCCAGTAGTATTCGGGCGCTTTCGGCAGATACGCAGTATTTT; j_call: TRBJ2-3; d_call: -; v_call: TRBV19; clone_size: once
cdr3_aa: CASSGGARSYGYTF; cdr3_nt: TGCGCCAGCAGCGGAGGGGCGCGGAGCTATGGCTACACCTTC; j_call: TRBJ1-2; d_call: -; v_call: TRBV4-1; clone_size: -
cdr3_aa: CASSRLNGGSPLHF; cdr3_nt: TGTGCCAGCAGCCGGTTGAATGGGGGCTCACCCCTCCACTTT; j_call: TRBJ1-6; d_call: -; v_call: TRBV3-1; clone_size: many